This is a list of T cell receptor beta chains from one sample in a study of CD8+ T cells in alopecia areata. Profiling relied on immunoSEQ multiplex PCR, and the TCRdb table lists in-frame clones only, not all of them. This table holds about 98,000 clones, about 45% found once. Material: CD4+ T cells sorted from blood. These receptors originate from a human donor with alopecia areata. CDR3s include the opening cysteine and the closing phenylalanine or tryptophan. The order of the fields is V gene, D gene, J gene, CDR3 length, clone size, CDR3 DNA, CDR3 protein. A D gene is named only where the DNA matches it firmly. The size field is filled for only some rows; it gives once, few, many or a size class.

v_gene: TRBV25-1; d_gene: TRBD1; j_gene: TRBJ1-1; len: 16; abundance: once; CDR3nt: TGTGCCAGCAGTGAATATGGAGGGACAGGGCCAACGGAAGCTTTCTTT; CDR3aa: CASSEYGGTGPTEAFF
v_gene: TRBV29-1; d_gene: TRBD2; j_gene: TRBJ2-1; len: 15; abundance: .; CDR3nt: TGCAAAAGATTGAGACCTAGCGGGGTCTACAATGAGCAGTTCTTC; CDR3aa: CKRLRPSGVYNEQFF
v_gene: TRBV2; d_gene: .; j_gene: TRBJ2-5; len: 14; abundance: .; CDR3nt: TGTGCCAGCCCCAGGACAGCCGTCGGGGAGACCCAGTACTTC; CDR3aa: CASPRTAVGETQYF
v_gene: TRBV27; d_gene: TRBD1; j_gene: TRBJ2-7; len: 14; abundance: few; CDR3nt: TGTGCCAGCAGTTTTGGAGGACAGGTCAACGAGCAGTACTTC; CDR3aa: CASSFGGQVNEQYF
v_gene: TRBV2; d_gene: TRBD1; j_gene: TRBJ1-5; len: 16; abundance: .; CDR3nt: TGTGCCAGCAGTGAGGGGGGGGACAGCCTGAATCAGCCCCAGCATTTT; CDR3aa: CASSEGGDSLNQPQHF
v_gene: TRBV29-1; d_gene: TRBD1; j_gene: TRBJ1-1; len: 13; abundance: .; CDR3nt: TGCAGCGTTGCGACAGGGATGAACACTGAAGCTTTCTTT; CDR3aa: CSVATGMNTEAFF
v_gene: TRBV29-1; d_gene: .; j_gene: TRBJ2-1; len: 12; abundance: .; CDR3nt: TGCAGCGTTGAAGCAGGATGGGATGAGCAGTTCTTC; CDR3aa: CSVEAGWDEQFF
v_gene: TRBV29-1; d_gene: TRBD1; j_gene: TRBJ2-1; len: 13; abundance: few; CDR3nt: TGCAGCGCCGGGACAGGGGGGAACAATGAGCAGTTCTTC; CDR3aa: CSAGTGGNNEQFF
v_gene: TRBV4-1; d_gene: .; j_gene: TRBJ2-5; len: 14; abundance: .; CDR3nt: TGCGCCAGCAGCCAAGCCCTAGCTAAAGAGACCCAGTACTTC; CDR3aa: CASSQALAKETQYF
v_gene: TRBV29-1; d_gene: .; j_gene: TRBJ2-7; len: 12; abundance: .; CDR3nt: TGCAGCGTTGATTTCCCTCGGGGCGAGCAGTACTTC; CDR3aa: CSVDFPRGEQYF
v_gene: TRBV2; d_gene: .; j_gene: TRBJ1-2; len: 12; abundance: once; CDR3nt: TGTGCCAGCAGGACGGATATCTCTGGCTACACCTTC; CDR3aa: CASRTDISGYTF
v_gene: TRBV29-1; d_gene: .; j_gene: TRBJ1-4; len: 14; abundance: .; CDR3nt: TGCAGCGTTGAAGAGAGGGGCAGGCCTGAAAAACTGTTTTTT; CDR3aa: CSVEERGRPEKLFF
v_gene: TRBV29-1; d_gene: TRBD1; j_gene: TRBJ1-2; len: 12; abundance: few; CDR3nt: TGCAGCGCCTGGGGACAGAACTATGGCTACACCTTC; CDR3aa: CSAWGQNYGYTF
v_gene: TRBV29-1; d_gene: .; j_gene: TRBJ1-1; len: 12; abundance: .; CDR3nt: TGCAGCGTTGGGGAATGGGACACTGAAGCTTTCTTT; CDR3aa: CSVGEWDTEAFF
v_gene: TRBV30; d_gene: .; j_gene: TRBJ2-5; len: 11; abundance: once; CDR3nt: TGTGCCTGGTGCCAGCAAGAGACCCAGTACTTC; CDR3aa: CAWCQQETQYF
v_gene: TRBV28; d_gene: .; j_gene: TRBJ2-1; len: 13; abundance: .; CDR3nt: TGTGCCAGCAGTTTTCCTCCTAATCTTGAGCAGTTCTTC; CDR3aa: CASSFPPNLEQFF
v_gene: TRBV29-1; d_gene: .; j_gene: TRBJ2-5; len: 11; abundance: few; CDR3nt: TGCAGCGCTGCATTGGGGGAGACCCAGTACTTC; CDR3aa: CSAALGETQYF
v_gene: TRBV29-1; d_gene: .; j_gene: TRBJ1-2; len: 10; abundance: .; CDR3nt: TGCAGCGTACAGGAAGATGGCTACACCTTC; CDR3aa: CSVQEDGYTF
v_gene: TRBV25-1; d_gene: .; j_gene: TRBJ1-2; len: 13; abundance: .; CDR3nt: TGTGCCAGCAGCTTAGCGGGATCCGGGGGCTACACCTTC; CDR3aa: CASSLAGSGGYTF
v_gene: TRBV6-1; d_gene: TRBD2; j_gene: TRBJ2-7; len: 13; abundance: .; CDR3nt: TGTGCCACCGAGACTAGCGGGGCCTACGAGCAGTACTTC; CDR3aa: CATETSGAYEQYF
v_gene: TRBV11-2; d_gene: .; j_gene: TRBJ2-7; len: 13; abundance: .; CDR3nt: TGTGCCAGCAGCTTCAACAGGCTGCTCGAGCAGTACTTC; CDR3aa: CASSFNRLLEQYF
v_gene: TRBV30; d_gene: .; j_gene: TRBJ2-2; len: 14; abundance: .; CDR3nt: TGTGCCTGGAGTAGAGGACTAAACACCGGGGAGCTGTTTTTT; CDR3aa: CAWSRGLNTGELFF
v_gene: TRBV2; d_gene: .; j_gene: TRBJ2-4; len: 15; abundance: few; CDR3nt: TGTGCCAGCAGGAGCCTCGACGGGGCCAAAAACATTCAGTACTTC; CDR3aa: CASRSLDGAKNIQYF
v_gene: TRBV7-8; d_gene: .; j_gene: TRBJ2-5; len: 12; abundance: few; CDR3nt: TGTGCCAGCAGCTTATCGGGGGAGACCCAGTACTTC; CDR3aa: CASSLSGETQYF
v_gene: TRBV5-1; d_gene: .; j_gene: TRBJ2-3; len: 14; abundance: .; CDR3nt: TGCGCCAGCAGCGGGGGCCCCCACACGGATACGCAGTATTTT; CDR3aa: CASSGGPHTDTQYF
v_gene: TRBV29-1; d_gene: TRBD1; j_gene: TRBJ1-1; len: 13; abundance: .; CDR3nt: TGCAGCGTTACGGGACAGATCAACACTGAAGCTTTCTTT; CDR3aa: CSVTGQINTEAFF
v_gene: TRBV5-1; d_gene: TRBD1; j_gene: TRBJ2-7; len: 16; abundance: few; CDR3nt: TGCGCCAGCAGCCCAACGACAGGGGCAAGCTCCTACGAGCAGTACTTC; CDR3aa: CASSPTTGASSYEQYF
v_gene: TRBV4-2; d_gene: .; j_gene: TRBJ1-2; len: 15; abundance: .; CDR3nt: TGTGCCAGCAGCCAAGATCGACGGACAGACTATGGCTACACCTTC; CDR3aa: CASSQDRRTDYGYTF
v_gene: TRBV7-2; d_gene: .; j_gene: TRBJ2-5; len: 14; abundance: .; CDR3nt: TGTGCCAGCAGGAAAACAGGGTTGCAAGAGACCCAGTACTTC; CDR3aa: CASRKTGLQETQYF
v_gene: TRBV5-6; d_gene: .; j_gene: TRBJ1-5; len: 13; abundance: few; CDR3nt: TGTGCCAGCAGCTTGGGTAGCAATCAGCCCCAGCATTTT; CDR3aa: CASSLGSNQPQHF
v_gene: TRBV7-9; d_gene: TRBD2; j_gene: TRBJ2-1; len: 14; abundance: many; CDR3nt: TGTGCCAGCAGCTTACTCGCTAGCGGCAATGAGCAGTTCTTC; CDR3aa: CASSLLASGNEQFF
v_gene: TRBV5-1; d_gene: .; j_gene: TRBJ2-5; len: 15; abundance: .; CDR3nt: TGCGCCAGCAGCTTGGCCCAAGTGGTGTTGGAGACCCAGTACTTC; CDR3aa: CASSLAQVVLETQYF
v_gene: TRBV2; d_gene: TRBD1; j_gene: TRBJ2-3; len: 14; abundance: .; CDR3nt: TGTGCCAGCGGAGGGACAGGCCGGACAGATACGCAGTATTTT; CDR3aa: CASGGTGRTDTQYF
v_gene: TRBV29-1; d_gene: .; j_gene: TRBJ2-3; len: 13; abundance: .; CDR3nt: TGCAGCGTTGTCGTGGGGGGCACAGATACGCAGTATTTT; CDR3aa: CSVVVGGTDTQYF
v_gene: TRBV7-9; d_gene: TRBD1; j_gene: TRBJ2-2; len: 15; abundance: medium-sized; CDR3nt: TGTGCCAGCAGCCCGCCAGGGGGCACGACCGGGGAGCTGTTTTTT; CDR3aa: CASSPPGGTTGELFF
v_gene: TRBV7-2; d_gene: TRBD2; j_gene: TRBJ2-5; len: 16; abundance: .; CDR3nt: TGTGCCAGCAGCTTAGGCGGAGCGGGGAAACAAGAGACCCAGTACTTC; CDR3aa: CASSLGGAGKQETQYF
v_gene: TRBV6-6; d_gene: .; j_gene: TRBJ2-1; len: 12; abundance: .; CDR3nt: TGTGCCAGCAGTCTCGGGGGAAATGAGCAGTTCTTC; CDR3aa: CASSLGGNEQFF
v_gene: TRBV11-2; d_gene: TRBD2; j_gene: TRBJ2-1; len: 16; abundance: .; CDR3nt: TGTGCCAGCAGCTTAACAAGTGGCGGGGGGGCGGTCGAGCAGTTCTTC; CDR3aa: CASSLTSGGGAVEQFF
v_gene: TRBV19; d_gene: TRBD2; j_gene: TRBJ2-3; len: 14; abundance: .; CDR3nt: TGTGCCAGTAGTGACGGCGGGAGTCAGAATACGCAGTATTTT; CDR3aa: CASSDGGSQNTQYF
v_gene: TRBV6-1; d_gene: .; j_gene: TRBJ1-2; len: 13; abundance: .; CDR3nt: TGTGCCAGCAGGGTCGGGACGGACTATGGCTACACCTTC; CDR3aa: CASRVGTDYGYTF
v_gene: TRBV25-1; d_gene: .; j_gene: TRBJ2-3; len: 14; abundance: .; CDR3nt: TGTGCCAGCACAACGTTCGGGGACACAGATACGCAGTATTTT; CDR3aa: CASTTFGDTDTQYF
v_gene: TRBV29-1; d_gene: TRBD1; j_gene: TRBJ1-4; len: 12; abundance: few; CDR3nt: TGCAGCGCCCGACAGGGTAATGAAAAACTGTTTTTT; CDR3aa: CSARQGNEKLFF
v_gene: TRBV30; d_gene: .; j_gene: TRBJ2-7; len: 12; abundance: .; CDR3nt: TGTGCCTGGAGGGTACAGTCCTACGAGCAGTACTTC; CDR3aa: CAWRVQSYEQYF
v_gene: TRBV29-1; d_gene: .; j_gene: TRBJ2-1; len: 12; abundance: few; CDR3nt: TGCAGCACCGGGACGGCATACAATGAGCAGTTCTTC; CDR3aa: CSTGTAYNEQFF
v_gene: TRBV29-1; d_gene: .; j_gene: TRBJ2-5; len: 11; abundance: few; CDR3nt: TGCAGCGTTGGCTGGAGGGAGACCCAGTACTTC; CDR3aa: CSVGWRETQYF
v_gene: TRBV7-2; d_gene: .; j_gene: TRBJ2-1; len: 12; abundance: .; CDR3nt: TGTGCCAGCAGCCTGAACTACAATGAGCAGTTCTTC; CDR3aa: CASSLNYNEQFF
v_gene: TRBV23-1; d_gene: TRBD2; j_gene: TRBJ2-1; len: 14; abundance: .; CDR3nt: TGCGCGAGACCCGGGACTAGTGGATACAATGAGCAGTTCTTC; CDR3aa: CARPGTSGYNEQFF
v_gene: TRBV29-1; d_gene: TRBD1; j_gene: TRBJ2-1; len: 13; abundance: .; CDR3nt: TGCAGCGTCCGGACAGGTTCCTACAATGAGCAGTTCTTC; CDR3aa: CSVRTGSYNEQFF
v_gene: TRBV2; d_gene: .; j_gene: TRBJ2-2; len: 14; abundance: few; CDR3nt: TGTGCCAGCAACCCGCGCTCGGGCACCGGGGAGCTGTTTTTT; CDR3aa: CASNPRSGTGELFF
v_gene: TRBV15; d_gene: .; j_gene: TRBJ2-5; len: 15; abundance: .; CDR3nt: TGTGCCACCAGCAGAGGGGCCCAGGTCCAAGAGACCCAGTACTTC; CDR3aa: CATSRGAQVQETQYF
v_gene: TRBV29-1; d_gene: .; j_gene: TRBJ1-2; len: 13; abundance: .; CDR3nt: TGCAGCGTTGCCCACCCTGCTAACTATGGCTACACCTTC; CDR3aa: CSVAHPANYGYTF
v_gene: TRBV5-1; d_gene: .; j_gene: TRBJ2-3; len: 14; abundance: .; CDR3nt: TGCGCCAGCAGCTCCACCGCGGGGACAGATACGCAGTATTTT; CDR3aa: CASSSTAGTDTQYF
v_gene: TRBV10-3; d_gene: .; j_gene: TRBJ2-3; len: 13; abundance: .; CDR3nt: TGTGCCATCAGTGAGGACCCAAGGGATACGCAGTATTTT; CDR3aa: CAISEDPRDTQYF
v_gene: TRBV29-1; d_gene: .; j_gene: TRBJ1-2; len: 12; abundance: .; CDR3nt: TGCAGCGTCCTTGTCGGGGGCGATGGCTACACCTTC; CDR3aa: CSVLVGGDGYTF
v_gene: TRBV29-1; d_gene: .; j_gene: TRBJ2-6; len: 16; abundance: .; CDR3nt: TGCAGCGTTGAGATGGGACTCACCTCTGGGGCCAACGTCCTGACTTTC; CDR3aa: CSVEMGLTSGANVLTF
v_gene: TRBV7-3; d_gene: .; j_gene: TRBJ1-2; len: 15; abundance: .; CDR3nt: TGTGCCAGCAGCGCCGACACCGGGACCCCATATGGCTACACCTTC; CDR3aa: CASSADTGTPYGYTF
v_gene: TRBV18; d_gene: .; j_gene: TRBJ2-5; len: 14; abundance: .; CDR3nt: TGTGCCAGCTCACCAAACAGAAACCAAGAGACCCAGTACTTC; CDR3aa: CASSPNRNQETQYF
v_gene: TRBV19; d_gene: .; j_gene: TRBJ1-2; len: 16; abundance: few; CDR3nt: TGTGCCAGTAGTACTAACTTGGACGGATACAACTATGGCTACACCTTC; CDR3aa: CASSTNLDGYNYGYTF
v_gene: TRBV19; d_gene: TRBD1; j_gene: TRBJ1-6; len: 17; abundance: few; CDR3nt: TGTGCCAGTACGAGGGGGCCGCGCGGATCCTATAATTCACCCCTCCACTTT; CDR3aa: CASTRGPRGSYNSPLHF
v_gene: TRBV5-1; d_gene: .; j_gene: TRBJ2-7; len: 16; abundance: .; CDR3nt: TGCGCCAGCAGCTTGGCATCAGGGAAAGGGACCTACGAGCAGTACTTC; CDR3aa: CASSLASGKGTYEQYF